One sample yielded the 28 T cell receptor beta chains listed below, sequenced in a study of blood T cell repertoires in COVID-19. The repertoire was sequenced with immunoSEQ multiplex PCR; TCRdb's copy has only in-frame clones and lacks some. The sample has around 250,000 clones, 91% seen once. The material sequenced was PBMCs or T cells enriched from blood (not recorded which). The source is a human donor in a cohort exposed to, infected with or recovered from COVID-19 (not recorded which). The donor label of this sample is uncertain.

The V call is TRBV3-1 (or the pseudogene TRBV3-2), the J call TRBJ2-5; the D gene is possibly TRBD2 (6 bases). The V and J ends lost 4 bases and 4 bases respectively, with 16 bases between them. The CDR3 covers 15 residues. The germline CDR1 and CDR2 sequences are LGHDT and YNNKEL (reference sequence). The CDR3 protein is CASSRTPGVGETQYF. The CDR3, as DNA: TGTGCCAGCAGCCGAACACCGGGGGTGGGAGAGACCCAGTACTTC.

This rearrangement joins TRBV30 to TRBJ2-5, with a weak D call TRBD1 (6 bases). The CDR3 spans 14 residues. Trimming removed 3 bases from V and 4 bases from J, with 15 bases in between. Germline CDR1 reads GTSNPN; CDR2 reads SVGIG (reference sequence). The CDR3 nucleotides read TGTGCCTGGAGGCCTTGGGGGCCCCCAGAGACCCAGTACTTC. Translation gives CAWRPWGPPETQYF. Full variable domain (rest looked up from reference TRBV30 and TRBJ2-5): SQTIHQWPATLVQPVGSPLSLECTVEGTSNPNLYWYRQAAGRGLQLLFYSVGIGQISSEVPQNLSASRPQDRQFILSSKKLLLSDSGFYLCAWRPWGPPETQYFGPGTRLLVL.

This sequence joins TRBV25-1 and TRBJ1-6; 12 positions match TRBD1. The CDR3 runs to 14 residues. V gave up 7 bases and J gave up 10 bases; unmatched junction bases: 5. Germline V gene lookup returns CDR1 MGHDK and CDR2 SYGVNS. CDR3 residues: CASTAGTGGSPLHF. The DNA of the CDR3 is TGTGCCAGCACTGCGGGGACAGGGGGCTCACCCCTCCACTTT.

The gene calls are TRBV13 and TRBJ1-4; 11 bases align to TRBD1. V gave up 2 bases and J gave up 8 bases; unmatched junction bases: 4. Germline loops: CDR1 PRHDT, CDR2 FYEKMQ (reference sequence). This CDR3 has 15 amino acids. This chain's CDR3 is CASSLWGQGEEKLFF. The CDR3 nucleotides read TGTGCCAGCAGCTTATGGGGACAGGGGGAAGAAAAACTGTTTTTT.

The chain joins TRBV7-8 to TRBJ1-1, with TRBD1 matching over 7 bases. With 8 bases clipped from V and 6 bases from J, the junction kept 12 bases outside the gene matches. Germline loops: CDR1 SGHVS, CDR2 FQNEAQ. The CDR3 length is 14 residues. The CDR3 protein is CASQGGFMSAEAFF. The CDR3 coding sequence is TGTGCCAGCCAGGGGGGATTTATGAGCGCTGAAGCTTTCTTT. Looking up the rest from reference TRBV7-8 and TRBJ1-1 gives the full variable domain: GAGVSQSPRYKVAKRGQDVALRCDPISGHVSLFWYQQALGQGPEFLTYFQNEAQLDKSGLPSDRFFAERPEGSVSTLKIQRTQQEDSAVYLCASQGGFMSAEAFFGQGTRLTVV.

In regard to this clone: Relative to the germline gene, one junction end is altered; a read error may explain this. The rearrangement links TRBV6-2 or TRBV6-3 to TRBJ2-1; 13 nucleotides agree with TRBD2. CDR3 length equals 19 residues. CDR1 and CDR2 (germline): MNHEY, SVGEGT. The CDR3 is CASSYSLAGGLNPYNEQFF. The CDR3 coding sequence is TGTGCCAGCAGCTACTCACTAGCGGGGGGGCTAAACCCCTACAATGAGCAGTTCTTC.

As regards this clone: The same CDR3 is also encoded by other DNA sequences in this sample. The chain recombines TRBV27 with TRBJ1-5; D is unclear. Germline CDR1 and CDR2: MNHEY and SMNVEV (reference sequence). The length of the CDR3 is 14 residues. Trimming removed 6 bases at V and 4 bases at J, with 13 bases between. CDR3 residues: CASSSGRGNQPQHF. Here the CDR3 DNA reads TGTGCCAGCAGCTCCGGACGGGGAAATCAGCCCCAGCATTTT.

CDR3 coding DNA: TGCAGCGTTGGGACAGGGACCTCCTACGAGCAGTACTTC. It translates to CSVGTGTSYEQYF. The chain recombines TRBV29-1 with TRBJ2-7; 8 nucleotides agree with TRBD1. The germline V gene encodes CDR1 SQVTM and CDR2 ANQGSEA. The length of the CDR3 is 13 residues. After removal of 4 bases from V and 0 bases from J, the junction contained 2 bases not matched to a gene.

The rearrangement joins TRBV2 to TRBJ1-1; tentatively, D is TRBD1 (6 bases). The CDR3 length is 14 residues. The V gene's germline CDR1 is SNHLY and CDR2 FYNNEI. The V end was cut by 6 bases, the J end by 0 bases, with 11 bases between. The CDR3 protein is CASRQGIMNTEAFF. As DNA, the CDR3 is TGTGCCAGCAGACAGGGTATCATGAACACTGAAGCTTTCTTT. Together with reference TRBV2 and TRBJ1-1, the CDR3 gives the full variable domain: EPEVTQTPSHQVTQMGQEVILRCVPISNHLYFYWYRQILGQKVEFLVSFYNNEISEKSEIFDDQFSVERPDGSNFTLKIRSTKLEDSAMYFCASRQGIMNTEAFFGQGTRLTVV.

The CDR3 is CATSDLVGPGQGFDTQYF. Here the CDR3 DNA reads TGTGCCACCAGTGATTTAGTGGGTCCGGGACAGGGGTTTGATACGCAGTATTTT. This chain connects TRBV24-1 to TRBJ2-3; TRBD1 agrees at 10 bases. Germline V gives CDR1 KGHDR, CDR2 SFDVKD. Trimming at V came to 1 base and at J to 6 bases, leaving 12 bases not matched to a gene. The CDR3 length is 18 residues.

The chain joins TRBV18 to TRBJ2-7, with D tentatively TRBD2 (7 bases). This CDR3 spans 15 amino acids. V was pared by 3 bases and J by 6 bases, with 18 bases between. Germline V gives CDR1 KGHSH, CDR2 LQKENI. CDR3 nucleotides: TGTGCCAGCTCACCCCGAAGGGGGGGAGGCGGCGAGCAGTACTTC. This encodes CASSPRRGGGGEQYF.

The rearrangement joins TRBV9 to TRBJ1-2; TRBD1 matches 7 bases. The CDR3 has 15 residues. J was trimmed by 3 bases and V by 3 bases; bases with no gene match: 8. Germline V lookup: CDR1 SGDLS, CDR2 YYNGEE. The DNA for the CDR3 is TGTGCCAGCAGCGCCGGGACAGATGGAGACTATGGCTACACCTTC. It specifies CASSAGTDGDYGYTF. Variable domain in full (rest from reference TRBV9 and TRBJ1-2): DSGVTQTPKHLITATGQRVTLRCSPRSGDLSVYWYQQSLDQGLQFLIQYYNGEERAKGNILERFSAQQFPDLHSELNLSSLELGDSALYFCASSAGTDGDYGYTFGSGTRLTVV.

This clone has just a few counts. V usage is TRBV9 and J usage is TRBJ2-1; 10 bases are shared with TRBD2. V lost 3 bases, J lost 8 bases, and 11 bases stayed unmatched. Germline CDR1 reads SGDLS; CDR2 reads YYNGEE. This CDR3 has 16 residues. CDR3 residues: CASSAISGGPMDEQFF. DNA of the CDR3: TGTGCCAGCAGCGCGATTAGCGGGGGGCCTATGGATGAGCAGTTCTTC.

This chain connects TRBV14 to TRBJ1-2, with TRBD1 matching over 7 bases. The V and J ends lost 6 bases and 2 bases, in that order; junction bases with no gene match: 3. This CDR3 comprises 13 residues. Germline CDR1 is SGHDN and CDR2 is FVKESK. CDR3 bases: TGTGCCAGCAGTCCAGGGGGGAACTATGGCTACACCTTC. This encodes CASSPGGNYGYTF.

The chain has TRBV2 and TRBJ2-7; maybe TRBD1 (5 bases). CDR1 SNHLY and CDR2 FYNNEI come from the germline V gene. This CDR3 is 13 amino acids long. Trimming removed 7 bases from V and 4 bases from J, with 14 bases in between. This CDR3 is CASTRVRGYEQYF. The CDR3 DNA follows: TGTGCCAGCACCAGGGTGCGAGGATACGAGCAGTACTTC. Full variable domain (missing parts from reference TRBV2 and TRBJ2-7): EPEVTQTPSHQVTQMGQEVILRCVPISNHLYFYWYRQILGQKVEFLVSFYNNEISEKSEIFDDQFSVERPDGSNFTLKIRSTKLEDSAMYFCASTRVRGYEQYFGPGTRLTVT.

The rearrangement joins TRBV7-9 to TRBJ2-1; possibly TRBD1 for D (6 bases). This CDR3 is 14 amino acids long. Trimming removed 4 bases from V and 8 bases from J, with 15 bases in between. Looked up from germline, CDR1 is SEHNR and CDR2 is FQNEAQ (reference sequence). CDR3 sequence reads: CASSSPGALDEQFF. The DNA of the CDR3 is TGTGCCAGCAGCTCCCCAGGGGCACTCGATGAGCAGTTCTTC.

The J gene is TRBJ2-7, the V gene TRBV5-1, with a tentative D call TRBD1 (6 bases). The length of the CDR3 is 14 residues. Germline-derived CDR1 and CDR2 are SGHRS and YFSETQ. V was clipped by 1 base and J by 1 base, with 9 bases between them. The CDR3 nucleotides are TGCGCCAGCAGCTTGAGAGGACAGTCCTACGAGCAGTACTTC. Translation gives CASSLRGQSYEQYF.

The chain uses TRBV7-3 and TRBJ2-5, with D unresolved. Germline V gene sequence: CDR1 SGHTA, CDR2 FQGTGA. Trimming took 1 base from V and 5 from J, leaving 8 bases between them. CDR3 length: 13 residues. This chain's CDR3 is CASSLKGVETQYF. CDR3 DNA: TGTGCCAGCAGCTTAAAAGGAGTGGAGACCCAGTACTTC.

The chain carries TRBV5-5 and TRBJ2-6; TRBD1 matches 9 bases. The J segment lost 0 bases and the V segment lost 4 bases, leaving 5 bases of the junction unmatched. This CDR3 spans 17 amino acids. Germline CDR1 reads SGHKS; CDR2 reads YYEKEE (reference sequence). This chain's CDR3 is CASSRTGESSGANVLTF. The CDR3, as DNA: TGTGCCAGCAGCCGGACAGGGGAAAGCTCTGGGGCCAACGTCCTGACTTTC. Filled out from reference TRBV5-5 and TRBJ2-6, the complete variable domain reads DAGVTQSPTHLIKTRGQQVTLRCSPISGHKSVSWYQQVLGQGPQFIFQYYEKEERGRGNFPDRFSARQFPNYSSELNVNALLLGDSALYLCASSRTGESSGANVLTFGAGSRLTVL.

V gene TRBV4-1 combines with J gene TRBJ1-4; the D gene is possibly TRBD1 (5 bases). V lost 6 bases and J lost 5, with 13 bases in between. Germline assignment: CDR1 MGHRA and CDR2 YSYEKL. This CDR3 spans 14 amino acids. The CDR3 spells CASRLREENEKLFF. DNA for the CDR3: TGCGCCAGCAGGCTCAGGGAGGAGAATGAAAAACTGTTTTTT.

The rearrangement links TRBV19 to TRBJ1-1, with D maybe TRBD1 (5 bases). The V gene's germline CDR1 is LNHDA and CDR2 SQIVND (reference sequence). V lost 1 base and J 4 bases, leaving 10 bases between the germline ends. The CDR3 loop spans 14 amino acids. This chain's CDR3 is CASSIGPGLTEAFF. The DNA of the CDR3 is TGTGCCAGTAGTATAGGTCCAGGGCTCACTGAAGCTTTCTTT.

This clone was observed a few times. CDR3 in amino acids: CASSQNPGGSGYTF. In DNA form, the CDR3 reads TGCGCCAGCAGCCAAAACCCAGGGGGGTCAGGCTACACCTTC. The chain couples TRBV4-3 to TRBJ1-2; 7 nucleotides agree with TRBD1. Germline V gives CDR1 LGHNA, CDR2 YSLEER. V shed 2 bases and J 8 bases; nucleotides not matched to a gene: 8. The CDR3 contains 14 residues.

The chain links TRBV30 to TRBJ1-5, with 9 nucleotides matching TRBD1. V shed 4 bases and J 6 bases; nucleotides not matched to a gene: 10. Germline V gives CDR1 GTSNPN, CDR2 SVGIG (reference sequence). The CDR3 extends over 15 amino acids. This CDR3 is CAWTEGQGHTQPQHF. Written as DNA, the CDR3 is TGTGCCTGGACCGAAGGACAGGGGCACACTCAGCCCCAGCATTTT.

The CDR3: CASSDTSGGADTQYF. CDR3 DNA sequence: TGTGCCAGCAGTGATACTAGCGGGGGTGCAGATACGCAGTATTTT. The V call is TRBV2, the J call TRBJ2-3, with 11 bases fitting TRBD2. Germline assignment: CDR1 SNHLY and CDR2 FYNNEI. With V trimmed by 3 bases and J by 4 bases, 3 bases remained unmatched. CDR3 length: 15 residues.

This chain connects TRBV18 to TRBJ2-3, with TRBD1 as a possible D gene (6 bases). V gave up 3 bases and J gave up 4 bases, with 14 bases separating them. The CDR3 covers 15 residues. Germline V CDR1 and CDR2: KGHSH, LQKENI. The CDR3 region is CASSPSQGTADTQYF. The CDR3 nucleotides are TGTGCCAGCTCACCCTCACAGGGTACGGCAGATACGCAGTATTTT.

This clone was detected only once. The chain uses TRBV7-2 and TRBJ2-7, with a tentative D call TRBD1 (8 bases). V shed 3 bases and J shed 5 bases, with 11 bases lying between them. The CDR3 runs to 13 residues. Germline V CDR1 and CDR2: SGHTA, FQGNSA. The CDR3 sequence is CASSFTGGDEQYF. CDR3 nucleotides: TGTGCCAGCAGCTTCACAGGGGGGGACGAGCAGTACTTC.

In its sample, this clone was seen a few times. The V gene is TRBV5-1, the J gene TRBJ1-1, with 8 bases fitting TRBD1. Germline V CDR1 and CDR2: SGHRS, YFSETQ. V gave up 3 bases and J gave up 3 bases; unmatched junction bases: 10. This CDR3 has 16 amino acids. Here the CDR3 DNA reads TGCGCCAGCAGCTCAGGACAGGGAATCGGCGACACTGAAGCTTTCTTT. This sequence encodes CASSSGQGIGDTEAFF. Supplemented by reference TRBV5-1 and TRBJ1-1, the full variable domain reads KAGVTQTPRYLIKTRGQQVTLSCSPISGHRSVSWYQQTPGQGLQFLFEYFSETQRNKGNFPGRFSGRQFSNSRSEMNVSTLELGDSALYLCASSSGQGIGDTEAFFGQGTRLTVV.

The gene calls are TRBV4-1 and TRBJ1-2, with TRBD1 as a possible D gene (6 bases). Germline CDR1 is MGHRA and CDR2 is YSYEKL. Trimming cost V 1 base and J 7 bases, with 13 bases left between them. This CDR3 is built from 14 residues. In DNA, the CDR3 is TGCGCCAGCAGCCAAGGTGAGGGGGATCTTGGCTACACCTTC. Translated, it gives CASSQGEGDLGYTF.